The entry below describes one TCR beta chain. The data were produced by immunoSEQ multiplex PCR, yet TCRdb's version contains in-frame clones alone and is incomplete. The sample has over a million clones; over 95% are singletons. Germline CDR1 reads SGHVS; CDR2 reads FQNEAQ. Trimming removed 1 base from V and 2 bases from J; junction bases left unmatched: 3. The CDR3 is 16 residues long. This specimen comes from a study of shared clonotypes between healthy human individuals. The rearrangement uses TRBV7-8 and TRBJ2-7, with 12 bases identical to TRBD2. The TCR comes from a man aged 25 to 45 in good health. Sample: naive CD4+ T cells sorted from blood. Subset here: CD45RA+ positively selected. The CDR3 is CASSLGTSGTTYEQYF. DNA of the CDR3: TGTGCCAGCAGCTTAGGGACTAGCGGGACGACCTACGAGCAGTACTTC.